Listed here are 28 T cell receptor beta chains from one sample, sequenced in a study of PD-L1 blockade in urothelial cancer. TCRdb's copy holds only in-frame clones and misses some; the assay was immunoSEQ multiplex PCR. The sample lists about 79,000 clones, more than 75% occurring once. As for time point: pretreatment peripheral blood. Specimen: PBMCs, collected around atezolizumab (anti-PD-L1) treatment. These receptors were collected from a man aged 60 to 75 with urothelial cancer.

Here the CDR3 DNA reads TGTGCCAGCAGCAAGGCGGGGGGGAACAATGAGCAGTTCTTC. Amino acids: CASSKAGGNNEQFF. J is TRBJ2-1 and V is TRBV11-3, with 9 nucleotides matching TRBD2. The germline gives CDR1 SGHNT, CDR2 YENEEA. The CDR3 runs 14 residues. The junction had 4 bases not matched to a gene; V was cut back by 5 bases and J by 5 bases.

V and J are TRBV7-9 and TRBJ2-5; a weak D match, TRBD2 (6 bases). CDR3 length: 14 amino acids. CDR1 SEHNR and CDR2 FQNEAQ come from the germline V gene (reference sequence). The V gene lost 5 bases and the J gene lost 7 bases, with 17 bases spanning the gap. As DNA, the CDR3 is TGTGCCAGCAGCGCCGACCTCGGGGGAGCGACCCAGTACTTC. Encoded protein: CASSADLGGATQYF.

The chain is built from TRBV4-1 and TRBJ2-3, with 7 bases matching TRBD2. V gave up 0 bases and J gave up 0 bases; unmatched junction bases: 6. Germline loops: CDR1 MGHRA, CDR2 YSYEKL. There are 17 residues in the CDR3. The CDR3 bases are TGCGCCAGCAGCCAAGAGGGGCGAGCGGGGAGCACAGATACGCAGTATTTT. Protein sequence: CASSQEGRAGSTDTQYF.

The rearrangement links TRBV25-1 to TRBJ1-2; D call uncertain. This CDR3 comprises 15 residues. Germline V gene data show CDR1 as MGHDK and CDR2 as SYGVNS. Trimming stripped 5 bases from V and 3 bases from J, with 16 bases between. CDR3 nucleotide sequence: TGTGCCAGCAGTCCCTCCCCCAACCTACACTATGGCTACACCTTC. This translates into CASSPSPNLHYGYTF.

Only one count was recorded for this clone. The rearrangement uses TRBV5-1 and TRBJ2-1; 8 bases map to TRBD2. The CDR3 is 16 residues long. CDR1 SGHRS and CDR2 YFSETQ come from the germline V gene. J lost 5 bases, V lost 4 bases, and 11 bases had no gene match. CDR3 sequence reads: CASSPNPRGDHNEQFF. CDR3 coding DNA: TGCGCCAGCAGCCCTAATCCGCGGGGGGACCACAATGAGCAGTTCTTC.

This chain joins TRBV5-4 and TRBJ1-1; tentative D call: TRBD1 (5 bases). There are 18 residues in the CDR3. Trimming stripped 0 bases from V and 5 bases from J, with 23 bases between. CDR1 and CDR2 from the germline V gene are SGHNT and YYREEE (reference sequence). The CDR3, as DNA: TGTGCCAGCAGCTTGGGCCGGGACGCCGGAGGGAAATGGACTGAAGCTTTCTTT. Encoded protein: CASSLGRDAGGKWTEAFF. Drawing the rest from reference TRBV5-4 and TRBJ1-1, the complete variable domain is ETGVTQSPTHLIKTRGQQVTLRCSSQSGHNTVSWYQQALGQGPQFIFQYYREEENGRGNFPPRFSGLQFPNYSSELNVNALELDDSALYLCASSLGRDAGGKWTEAFFGQGTRLTVV.

V and J are TRBV7-8 and TRBJ2-7; D unresolved. V was shortened by 0 bases and J by 3 bases, with 3 bases between the two germline ends. Germline CDR1 and CDR2: SGHVS and FQNEAQ. The CDR3 spans 12 residues. The CDR3: CASSLALYEQYF. In DNA, the CDR3 is TGTGCCAGCAGCTTAGCCCTCTACGAGCAGTACTTC.

This clone was picked up a small number of times. The V gene is TRBV6-5, the J gene TRBJ1-1; D is possibly TRBD1 (6 bases). CDR1 is MNHEY, CDR2 SVGAGI, per germline. Trimming left V 7 bases short and J 6 bases short, with 12 bases between. CDR3 length equals 12 residues. This chain's CDR3 is CASTKGGAEAFF. CDR3 DNA: TGTGCCAGCACCAAAGGGGGGGCTGAAGCTTTCTTT.

The chain carries TRBV6-4 and TRBJ1-2; D is perhaps TRBD1 (5 bases). Trimming took off 5 bases at V and 4 bases at J, with 11 bases between the two ends. The CDR3 contains 13 residues. CDR1 is MRHNA, CDR2 SNTAGT, per germline. CDR3 in amino acids: CASSSQGGYGYTF. The CDR3, as DNA: TGTGCCAGCAGTAGTCAGGGTGGCTATGGCTACACCTTC.

V is TRBV28 and J is TRBJ1-1; possible D gene TRBD1, 5 bases. Germline CDR1 is MDHEN and CDR2 is SYDVKM. V gave up 4 bases and J gave up 5 bases, with 14 bases separating them. This CDR3 is built from 14 residues. As DNA, the CDR3 is TGTGCCAGCAGTTGGGGGGACGACCGTACTGAAGCTTTCTTT. Its protein is CASSWGDDRTEAFF.

The chain couples TRBV5-1 to TRBJ2-1; unclear D gene. This CDR3 spans 12 amino acids. CDR1 is SGHRS, CDR2 YFSETQ, per germline. V dropped 4 bases and J dropped 4 bases, with 6 bases sitting between them. In DNA, the CDR3 is TGCGCCAGCAGCAAACAGTACAATGAGCAGTTCTTC. The encoded protein is CASSKQYNEQFF.

The rearrangement links TRBV18 to TRBJ2-7, with 11 positions matching TRBD2. V dropped 4 bases and J dropped 4; count of bases not matched to a gene: 3. There are 14 residues in the CDR3. Germline V gene lookup returns CDR1 KGHSH and CDR2 LQKENI. The CDR3 here is CASSQLAGVYEQYF. The DNA of the CDR3 is TGTGCCAGCTCACAACTAGCGGGGGTATACGAGCAGTACTTC.

The V and J genes are TRBV7-6 and TRBJ1-2, with 9 bases lining up with TRBD1. The trim removed 5 bases at V and 8 bases at J, leaving 6 bases unmatched. Per the germline V gene, CDR1 is SGHVS and CDR2 is FNYEAQ. The CDR3 is 13 residues long. CDR3 DNA: TGTGCCAGCAGCCCGCGGACAGGGGAGGGCTACACCTTC. This encodes CASSPRTGEGYTF. The variable domain in full, with the rest retrieved from reference TRBV7-6 and TRBJ1-2, is GAGVSQSPRYKVTKRGQDVALRCDPISGHVSLYWYRQALGQGPEFLTYFNYEAQQDKSGLPNDRFSAERPEGSISTLTIQRTEQRDSAMYRCASSPRTGEGYTFGSGTRLTVV.

The chain combines TRBV19 with TRBJ2-5; 8 bases fit TRBD1. The CDR3 extends over 13 amino acids. CDR1 and CDR2 from the germline V gene are LNHDA and SQIVND (reference sequence). V dropped 7 bases and J dropped 4; count of bases not matched to a gene: 5. CDR3 sequence (DNA): TGTGCCAGTACAGGGGGCGGGCGAGAGACCCAGTACTTC. This gives the protein CASTGGGRETQYF.

V usage is TRBV5-1 and J usage is TRBJ2-5; D is possibly TRBD1 (8 bases). The CDR3 totals 14 residues. CDR1 and CDR2 from the germline V gene are SGHRS and YFSETQ. The V and J ends lost 3 bases and 5 bases respectively, with 14 bases between them. The DNA of the CDR3 is TGCGCCAGCAGCTGGACAGGGCGGGAGGAGACCCAGTACTTC. It translates to CASSWTGREETQYF.

This clone has only one observation. This sequence joins TRBV6-5 and TRBJ2-7, with D perhaps matching TRBD1 (5 bases). Trimming took 6 bases from V and 0 from J, leaving 9 bases between them. Germline loops: CDR1 MNHEY, CDR2 SVGAGI. This CDR3 comprises 13 residues. DNA for the CDR3: TGTGCCAGCAGAAGCGACAGCTCCTACGAGCAGTACTTC. Amino acids: CASRSDSSYEQYF.

This clone showed up just once. The V call is TRBV5-6, the J call TRBJ1-6; no clear D gene. The CDR3 sequence is 17 residues long. With 3 bases removed from V and 9 bases from J, the gap between germline ends came to 22 bases. The germline gives CDR1 SGHDT, CDR2 YYEEEE. The CDR3 DNA reads as TGTGCCAGCAGCTCCCGGAGGCGGGGAGTCGGGTTTTCACCCCTCCACTTT. It yields the protein CASSSRRRGVGFSPLHF.

The rearrangement joins TRBV30 to TRBJ1-4; TRBD1 aligns across 10 bases. J was trimmed by 6 bases and V by 2 bases; bases with no gene match: 9. The CDR3 has 16 amino acids. Germline lookup yields CDR1 GTSNPN and CDR2 SVGIG (reference sequence). Here the CDR3 reads CAWSFGRDRGDEKLFF. Here the CDR3 DNA reads TGTGCCTGGAGTTTCGGCCGGGACAGGGGAGATGAAAAACTGTTTTTT.

The chain employs TRBV2 and TRBJ1-4; D is possibly TRBD1 (5 bases). The CDR3 is 15 residues long. The V gene's germline CDR1 is SNHLY and CDR2 FYNNEI. The germline V and J ends were trimmed by 3 bases and 10 bases, with 18 bases remaining between them. The CDR3 sequence: CASSEEGRVRVKLFF. The CDR3 region has the DNA TGTGCCAGCAGTGAGGAGGGCAGGGTTAGGGTAAAACTGTTTTTT.

The genes are TRBV11-2 and TRBJ2-3, with TRBD2 as a possible D gene (6 bases). Germline V gene lookup returns CDR1 SGHAT and CDR2 FQNNGV. Trimming stripped 4 bases from V and 10 bases from J, with 18 bases between. This CDR3 spans 14 amino acids. For the CDR3, the DNA is TGTGCCAGCAGCTCTTTTGCGGGGATTTATGCGCAGTATTTT. It specifies CASSSFAGIYAQYF.

The CDR3 nucleotides are TGTGCCAGCAGCCCCAGGTCGGCCGGGACAGGGTACGAGCAGTACTTC. This codes for CASSPRSAGTGYEQYF. This chain connects TRBV5-5 to TRBJ2-7, with 9 positions matching TRBD1. The V segment lost 4 bases and the J segment 4 bases; nucleotides outside the gene matches: 12. The CDR3 consists of 16 residues. Germline CDR1 and CDR2: SGHKS and YYEKEE (reference sequence).

The rearrangement joins TRBV9 to TRBJ2-4; 8 bases fit TRBD2. This CDR3 has 15 residues. Germline V gives CDR1 SGDLS, CDR2 YYNGEE. The junction had 9 bases not matched to a gene; V was cut back by 3 bases and J by 7 bases. CDR3 DNA: TGTGCCAGCAGCGCGGCGGGCGGGGGGACGAACATTCAGTACTTC. Its translation is CASSAAGGGTNIQYF. The complete variable domain, with remaining parts taken from reference TRBV9 and TRBJ2-4, reads DSGVTQTPKHLITATGQRVTLRCSPRSGDLSVYWYQQSLDQGLQFLIQYYNGEERAKGNILERFSAQQFPDLHSELNLSSLELGDSALYFCASSAAGGGTNIQYFGAGTRLSVL.

V and J are TRBV7-2 and TRBJ2-3; maybe TRBD2 (6 bases). The CDR3 consists of 11 residues. Germline-derived CDR1 and CDR2 are SGHTA and FQGNSA. The ends were cut back, 3 bases at V and 8 bases at J, with 6 bases in the middle. CDR3 sequence reads: CASSLGGTQYF. The CDR3 DNA sequence: TGTGCCAGCAGCTTGGGAGGTACGCAGTATTTT.

This clone was seen more than once but under ten times. J is TRBJ2-2 and V is TRBV6-1; tentatively, D is TRBD1 (6 bases). The CDR3 sequence is 15 residues long. V shed 6 bases and J shed 3 bases, with 14 bases lying between them. From germline, CDR1 is MNHNS and CDR2 SASEGT. The chain's CDR3 is CASREPGTYTGELFF. In DNA, the CDR3 is TGTGCCAGCAGAGAACCCGGGACATACACCGGGGAGCTGTTTTTT.

V usage is TRBV2 and J usage is TRBJ2-2; a weak D match, TRBD2 (6 bases). The CDR3 loop spans 15 amino acids. The V and J ends lost 6 bases and 0 bases respectively, with 11 bases between them. In germline, CDR1 is SNHLY, CDR2 FYNNEI. For the CDR3, the DNA is TGTGCCAGCAGGAGCCTAGCGACGAACACCGGGGAGCTGTTTTTT. It codes for CASRSLATNTGELFF.

This rearrangement joins TRBV6-5 to TRBJ1-5; D is ambiguous. Germline loops: CDR1 MNHEY, CDR2 SVGAGI. The CDR3 sequence is 14 residues long. Trimming cost V 10 bases and J 0 bases, with 13 bases left between them. CDR3 in DNA: TGTGCCACAAAGACGGACTATAGCAATCAGCCCCAGCATTTT. This gives the protein CATKTDYSNQPQHF.

For this clone: Mismatch with germline at one junction end may stem from a read error. CDR3 in amino acids: CASSRLAGGLNTGELFF. CDR3 nucleotide sequence: TGTGCTAGCAGCCGACTAGCGGGGGGACTGAACACCGGGGAGCTGTTTTTT. The chain combines TRBV7-7 with TRBJ2-2; 13 nucleotides match TRBD2. The CDR3 has 17 residues. Per the germline V gene, CDR1 is SSHAT and CDR2 is FNYEAQ (reference sequence).

The chain has TRBV19 and TRBJ2-1, with 10 bases aligning to TRBD1. The J segment lost 8 bases and the V segment lost 4 bases, leaving 8 bases of the junction unmatched. The CDR3 contains 15 residues. The V gene's germline CDR1 is LNHDA and CDR2 SQIVND (reference sequence). The CDR3 protein is CASSNRDRGRHEQFF. CDR3 DNA: TGTGCCAGTAGTAACCGGGACAGGGGAAGACATGAGCAGTTCTTC.